This T cell receptor (beta chain) was documented in a study of blood T cell repertoires in COVID-19. Turning to the study itself: COVID-19 samples, acute and convalescent, were from the United States, Italy and Spain.

Germline V CDR1 and CDR2: SGHTA, FQGTGA. The CDR3 has 16 residues. Trimming cost V 5 bases and J 4 bases; bases outside gene matches: 10. The protocol was immunoSEQ multiplex PCR, while the TCRdb copy is restricted to in-frame clones and leaves out a portion. The data contain around 330,000 clones, 89% of them seen just once; the ten biggest clones take up 4.5% to 5.5%. This clone was detected only once. The genes are TRBV7-3 and TRBJ2-2; 7 bases are shared with TRBD2. The sequencing sample was made of PBMCs or T cells enriched from blood (not recorded which). The sequence came from a man aged 60-69 years who had recovered from COVID-19. CDR3 DNA: TGTGCCAGCAGCCCTATGACTAGCAGAGTCACCGGGGAGCTGTTTTTT. This encodes CASSPMTSRVTGELFF. Complete variable domain (other parts from reference TRBV7-3 and TRBJ2-2): GAGVSQTPSNKVTEKGKYVELRCDPISGHTALYWYRQSLGQGPEFLIYFQGTGAADDSGLPNDRFFAVRPEGSVSTLKIQRTERGDSAVYLCASSPMTSRVTGELFFGEGSRLTVL.